This T cell receptor (beta chain) was recorded in a study of blood T cell repertoires in COVID-19. Study overall: Samples representing acute and convalescent COVID-19 were sourced from the United States, Italy and Spain. The cDNA or gDNA used as material had been derived from T cells, B-cell-depleted T cells, or PBMCs.

A Seattle source enrolled patients during active infection and followed them longitudinally. This clone has more than one count but fewer than ten. Original methodology: Amplification from reference gene primers served as the basis for estimated nucleated cell counts. Some clones are missing from TCRdb's copy, which holds only in-frame ones; the method was immunoSEQ multiplex PCR. V and J calls and clone size are those listed in that table; D and trimming were worked out from the DNA. The top ten hold 5.5% to 7.5% of the sample, which has nearly 350,000 clones, about nine tenths seen once. The germline gives CDR1 LGHDT, CDR2 YNNKEL (reference sequence). The ends were cut back, 5 bases at V and 6 bases at J, with 11 bases in the middle. The CDR3 contains 14 residues.

The chain joins TRBV3-1 (or the pseudogene TRBV3-2) to TRBJ1-6; unclear D gene. The sample was peripheral blood. The source of this sequence is a woman in her 70s with COVID-19, enrolled during active disease. CDR3 residues: CASSSHGANSPLHF. The DNA for the CDR3 is TGTGCCAGCAGCTCCCACGGAGCTAATTCACCCCTCCACTTT.